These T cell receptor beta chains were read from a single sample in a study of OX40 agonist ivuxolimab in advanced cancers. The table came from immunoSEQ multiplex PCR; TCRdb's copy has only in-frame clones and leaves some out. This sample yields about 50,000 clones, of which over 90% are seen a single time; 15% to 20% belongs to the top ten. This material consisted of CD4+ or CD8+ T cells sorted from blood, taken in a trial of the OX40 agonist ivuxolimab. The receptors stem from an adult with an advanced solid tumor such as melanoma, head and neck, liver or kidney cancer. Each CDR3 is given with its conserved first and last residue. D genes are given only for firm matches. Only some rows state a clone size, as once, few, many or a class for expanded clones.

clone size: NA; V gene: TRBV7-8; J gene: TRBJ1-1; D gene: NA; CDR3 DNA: TGTGCCAACACCCCCCGGCGAGGGAACACTGAAGCTTTCTTT; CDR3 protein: CANTPRRGNTEAFF
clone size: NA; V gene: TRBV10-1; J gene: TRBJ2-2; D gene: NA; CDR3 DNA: TGCGCCAGCAGTGACAGGGTTTCCGGGGAGCTGTTTTTT; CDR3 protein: CASSDRVSGELFF
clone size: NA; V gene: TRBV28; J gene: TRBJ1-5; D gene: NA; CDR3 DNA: TGTGCCAGTAGACTGGCGCCCAATCAGCCCCAGCATTTT; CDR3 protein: CASRLAPNQPQHF
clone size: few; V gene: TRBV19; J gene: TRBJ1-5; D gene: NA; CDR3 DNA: TGTGCCAGCGCGGGGGATCAGCCCCAGCATTTT; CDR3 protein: CASAGDQPQHF
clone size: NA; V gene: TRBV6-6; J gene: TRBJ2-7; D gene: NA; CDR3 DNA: TGTGCCAGCAGTTTGACTAGTGGAGGCGAGCAGTACTTC; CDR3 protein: CASSLTSGGEQYF
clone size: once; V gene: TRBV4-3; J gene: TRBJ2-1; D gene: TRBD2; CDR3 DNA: TGCGCCAGCAGCCAAGAGTGGACGGGAGGGGTTCATGAGCAGTTCTTC; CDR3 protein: CASSQEWTGGVHEQFF
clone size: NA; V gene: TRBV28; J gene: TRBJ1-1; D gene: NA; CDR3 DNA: TGTGCCAGCACCGTGGGAGGAGCCACTGAAGCTTTCTTT; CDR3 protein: CASTVGGATEAFF
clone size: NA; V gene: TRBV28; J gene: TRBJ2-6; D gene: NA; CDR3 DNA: TGTGCCAGCAGTTTACTCTCTGGGGCCAACGTCCTGACTTTC; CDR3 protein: CASSLLSGANVLTF
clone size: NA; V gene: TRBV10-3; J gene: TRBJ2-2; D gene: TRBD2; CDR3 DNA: TGTGCCATCAGTCTACGGGAGCGGGGCACCGGGGAGCTGTTTTTT; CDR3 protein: CAISLRERGTGELFF
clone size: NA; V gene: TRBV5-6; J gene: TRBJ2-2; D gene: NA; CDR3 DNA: TGTGCCAGCAGCTTCGATACCGGGGAGCTGTTTTTT; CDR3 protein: CASSFDTGELFF
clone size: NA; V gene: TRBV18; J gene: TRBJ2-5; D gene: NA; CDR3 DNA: TGTGCCAGCTCACCGCCCGGTCTAATTGAGACCCAGTACTTC; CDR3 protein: CASSPPGLIETQYF
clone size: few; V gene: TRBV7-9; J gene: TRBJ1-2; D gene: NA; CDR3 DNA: TGTGCCAGCAGCTTCGGACAGTACTATGGCTACACCTTC; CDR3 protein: CASSFGQYYGYTF
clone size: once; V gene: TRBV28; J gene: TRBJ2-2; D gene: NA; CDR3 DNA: TGTGCCAGCACCGATCCGACAGTCTTGGGCACCGGGGAGCTGTTTTTT; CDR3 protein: CASTDPTVLGTGELFF
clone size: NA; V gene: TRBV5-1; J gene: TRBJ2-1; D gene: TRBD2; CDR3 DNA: TGCGCCAGCAGCTTGGGATTTAGGGGACTAGCGGGAGGGAGTTCAACCTACAATGAGCAGTTCTTC; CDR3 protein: CASSLGFRGLAGGSSTYNEQFF
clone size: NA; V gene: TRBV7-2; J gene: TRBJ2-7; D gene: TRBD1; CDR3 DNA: TGTGCCAGCAGCTTAGACGGGACAGGGGTCTACGAGCAGTACTTC; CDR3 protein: CASSLDGTGVYEQYF
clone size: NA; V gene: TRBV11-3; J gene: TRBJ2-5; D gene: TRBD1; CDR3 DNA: TGTGCCAGCAGCCTAACAGGGGACCAAGAGACCCAGTACTTC; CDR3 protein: CASSLTGDQETQYF
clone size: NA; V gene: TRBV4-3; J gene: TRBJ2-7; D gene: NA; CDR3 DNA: TGCGCCAGCAGCCAAGATGGCGCGGGCGAGGGATTCTACGAGCAGTACTTC; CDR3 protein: CASSQDGAGEGFYEQYF
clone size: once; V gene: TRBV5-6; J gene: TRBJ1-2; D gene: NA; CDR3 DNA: TGTGCCAGCAGCCCCGGACAGTTAGGCTACACCTTC; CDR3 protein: CASSPGQLGYTF
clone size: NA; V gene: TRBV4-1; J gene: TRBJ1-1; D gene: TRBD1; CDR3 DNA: TGCGCCAGCAGCCAAGTAGGACAGGCGAACACTGAAGCTTTCTTT; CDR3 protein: CASSQVGQANTEAFF
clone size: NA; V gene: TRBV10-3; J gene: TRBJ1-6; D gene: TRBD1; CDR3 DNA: TGTGCCATCAGTGAGGGGCAGGGGGAGTCACCCCTCCACTTT; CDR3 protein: CAISEGQGESPLHF